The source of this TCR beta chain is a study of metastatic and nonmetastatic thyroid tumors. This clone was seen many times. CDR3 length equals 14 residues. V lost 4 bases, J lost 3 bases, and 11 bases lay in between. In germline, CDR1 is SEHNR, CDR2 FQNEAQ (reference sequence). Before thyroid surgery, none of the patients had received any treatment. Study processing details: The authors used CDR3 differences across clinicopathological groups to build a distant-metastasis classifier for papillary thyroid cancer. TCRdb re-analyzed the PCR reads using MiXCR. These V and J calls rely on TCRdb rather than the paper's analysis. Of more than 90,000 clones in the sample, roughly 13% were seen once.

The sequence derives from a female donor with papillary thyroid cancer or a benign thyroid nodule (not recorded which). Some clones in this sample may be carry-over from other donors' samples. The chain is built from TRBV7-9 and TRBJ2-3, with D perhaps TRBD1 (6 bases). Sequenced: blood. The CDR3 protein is CASSSGTKTDTQYF. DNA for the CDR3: TGTGCCAGCAGCTCCGGGACAAAGACAGATACGCAGTATTTT.